This T cell receptor (beta chain) originates from a study of vaccination and CD4 T cells after COVID-19. Study as a whole: Sampling post-COVID took place a median around 99 days after diagnosis (range 35 to 161). The peptides that stimulated the cells were overlapping spike peptides from SARS-CoV-2, HCoV-NL63, HCoV-OC43 and HCoV-229E.

V was cut by 5 bases and J by 4 bases, with 17 bases left in between. Germline values: CDR1 LNHDA, CDR2 SQIVND (reference sequence). This CDR3 region has 15 residues. An Oncomine TCR Beta short-read assay was used to sequence the DNA from cultured CD4+ T cells. A single record per CDR3 protein comes from TCRdb applying MiXCR to the PCR reads. The sample lists roughly 20,000 distinct CDR3 sequences; about 59% were seen once. Treatment meaning: roughly 10-day PBMC culture with coronavirus spike peptide pools or control peptides (ViraFEST assay). ViraFEST enlarged antigen-specific T cell populations with peptide pools and afterwards sequenced TCRs. Comment on this clonotype: Its matching antigen is unknown.

This specimen consisted of CD4+ T cells from blood, cultured in vitro, obtained before SARS-CoV-2 vaccination. The receptor was isolated from a human donor who received a COVID-19 vaccine. The rearrangement joins TRBV19 to TRBJ1-2; D possibly corresponds to TRBD1 (6 bases). CDR3 nucleotide sequence: TGTGCCAGTAGTCCACGGCAGGGGATTGGCTATGGCTACACCTTC. This sequence encodes CASSPRQGIGYGYTF.